The 23 T cell receptor beta chains in this list originate from one sample, sequenced in a study of early T cells in non-severe SARS-CoV-2 infection. TCRdb re-called the 5' RACE reads with MiXCR, one entry per CDR3 protein. In the table there are 70,000 to 90,000 distinct CDR3 sequences, more than 12% of which are singletons. Sequencing was done on a sample of whole blood. These receptor sequences come from an adult who was a healthcare worker with PCR-confirmed SARS-CoV-2 infection or an uninfected control (not recorded which).

This clonotype came up a few times. V gene TRBV12-3 or TRBV12-4 combines with J gene TRBJ1-1, with D unclear. This CDR3 has 13 residues. Deletions cut 6 bases from V and 1 base from J, with 9 bases between. Here the CDR3 reads CASSKQKNTEAFF. The CDR3 bases are TGTGCCAGCAGCAAGCAGAAGAACACTGAAGCTTTCTTT.

In its sample, this clonotype was seen a few times. The rearrangement links TRBV9 to TRBJ2-3; 7 bases map to TRBD2. Looked up from germline, CDR1 is SGDLS and CDR2 is YYNGEE. The CDR3 contains 15 residues. V shed 0 bases and J 2 bases; nucleotides not matched to a gene: 3. CDR3 protein: CASSVEAGVTDTQYF. CDR3 DNA sequence: TGTGCCAGCAGCGTAGAGGCGGGAGTCACAGATACGCAGTATTTT.

The rearrangement uses TRBV2 and TRBJ2-1, with TRBD2 as a possible D gene (6 bases). The germline V and J ends were trimmed by 4 bases and 7 bases, with 8 bases remaining between them. Germline V CDR1 and CDR2: SNHLY, FYNNEI. This CDR3 is built from 12 residues. The CDR3, as DNA: TGTGCCAGCAGTGGGCTAGCGAATGAGCAGTTCTTC. Encoded protein: CASSGLANEQFF. The whole variable domain, filled in from reference TRBV2 and TRBJ2-1, reads EPEVTQTPSHQVTQMGQEVILRCVPISNHLYFYWYRQILGQKVEFLVSFYNNEISEKSEIFDDQFSVERPDGSNFTLKIRSTKLEDSAMYFCASSGLANEQFFGPGTRLTVL.

This clonotype was detected only a few times. The chain links TRBV6-1 to TRBJ2-2; D gene ambiguous. CDR1 is MNHNS, CDR2 SASEGT, per germline. The ends were cut back, 2 bases at V and 6 bases at J, with 7 bases in the middle. This CDR3 region has 13 residues. CDR3 protein: CASSESVAGELFF. Here the CDR3 DNA reads TGTGCCAGCAGTGAATCAGTCGCCGGGGAGCTGTTTTTT.

V gene TRBV6-5 combines with J gene TRBJ2-5, with 12 positions matching TRBD1. The CDR3 has 15 residues. Germline CDR1 reads MNHEY; CDR2 reads SVGAGI. The V and J ends lost 6 bases and 7 bases, in that order; junction bases with no gene match: 9. CDR3 in DNA: TGTGCCAGCAGAGGCCGGGACAGGGGGCGAGGGACCCAGTACTTC. It translates to CASRGRDRGRGTQYF.

This clonotype was counted at least ten times. This sequence joins TRBV14 and TRBJ2-1, with D possibly being TRBD1 (5 bases). V was pared by 0 bases and J by 13 bases, with 10 bases between. Germline-derived CDR1 and CDR2 are SGHDN and FVKESK. CDR3 length: 12 residues. As DNA, the CDR3 is TGTGCCAGCAGCCAAGAGTACAGGAAACAGTTCTTC. It specifies CASSQEYRKQFF.

The table lists this clonotype with a few counts. V and J are TRBV11-2 and TRBJ2-7; D not certain. CDR1 is SGHAT, CDR2 FQNNGV, per germline. The V end was cut by 1 base, the J end by 2 bases, with 9 bases between. The CDR3 loop spans 14 amino acids. CDR3 nucleotides: TGTGCCAGCAGCTTAGTCAGCCCGGCCTACGAGCAGTACTTC. It codes for CASSLVSPAYEQYF.

There are a few counts of this clonotype. J is TRBJ2-5 and V is TRBV11-2; D is uncertain. Trimming removed 1 base from V and 5 bases from J, with 8 bases in between. The CDR3 runs to 13 residues. The germline gives CDR1 SGHAT, CDR2 FQNNGV. The CDR3 protein is CASSLGFLETQYF. CDR3 DNA sequence: TGTGCCAGCAGCTTAGGTTTCCTGGAGACCCAGTACTTC. Complete variable domain (other parts from reference TRBV11-2 and TRBJ2-5): EAGVAQSPRYKIIEKRQSVAFWCNPISGHATLYWYQQILGQGPKLLIQFQNNGVVDDSQLPKDRFSAERLKGVDSTLKIQPAKLEDSAVYLCASSLGFLETQYFGPGTRLLVL.

This clonotype was counted only a few times. The chain joins TRBV25-1 to TRBJ2-5; D not certain. This CDR3 spans 14 amino acids. Trimming shortened V by 5 bases and J by 3 bases, and 13 bases separated the two germline ends. Looked up from germline, CDR1 is MGHDK and CDR2 is SYGVNS. The CDR3: CASSQTLVKETQYF. DNA of the CDR3: TGTGCCAGCAGTCAAACACTGGTAAAAGAGACCCAGTACTTC.

The rearrangement links TRBV5-4 to TRBJ1-4; D uncertain. The V and J ends lost 2 bases and 3 bases respectively, with 11 bases between them. The CDR3 has 15 amino acids. The germline V gene has CDR1 SGHNT and CDR2 YYREEE (reference sequence). The CDR3 bases are TGTGCCAGCAGCTTAGGGAGAGCTGCTAATGAAAAACTGTTTTTT. Its protein is CASSLGRAANEKLFF.

This chain connects TRBV29-1 to TRBJ2-1; the D gene is possibly TRBD1 (6 bases). Germline assignment: CDR1 SQVTM and CDR2 ANQGSEA. Trimming pared 2 bases from V and 2 bases from J, leaving 13 bases between. The CDR3 runs 15 residues. CDR3 bases: TGCAGCGTTGAAAACAGGGCAGTAGCCTACAATGAGCAGTTCTTC. As protein: CSVENRAVAYNEQFF.

J is TRBJ1-5 and V is TRBV11-2, with no clear D. This CDR3 comprises 18 residues. CDR1 and CDR2 from the germline V gene are SGHAT and FQNNGV. V was shortened by 0 bases and J by 0 bases, with 15 bases between the two germline ends. The CDR3 DNA reads TGTGCCAGCAGCTTAGAAGGTAGTTCCGGGAGTAGCAATCAGCCCCAGCATTTT. This translates into CASSLEGSSGSSNQPQHF.

The table lists this clonotype with many counts. This sequence joins TRBV10-3 and TRBJ2-5; D gene ambiguous. The CDR3 totals 11 residues. V was clipped by 3 bases and J by 4 bases, with 3 bases between them. Germline V gene sequence: CDR1 ENHRY, CDR2 SYGVKD. The CDR3, as DNA: TGTGCCATCAGTGAAGGAGAGACCCAGTACTTC. Translating gives CAISEGETQYF.

This clonotype was observed many times. The V gene is TRBV15, the J gene TRBJ1-6; unclear D gene. The CDR3 contains 12 residues. Trimming left V 2 bases short and J 14 bases short, with 10 bases between. The germline V gene has CDR1 LNHNV and CDR2 YYDKDF (reference sequence). The CDR3 nucleotides read TGTGCCACCAGCAGATCTCGAGATACCCTCCACTTT. Its protein product is CATSRSRDTLHF.

This clonotype was seen more than once but under ten times. This chain uses TRBV6-2 or TRBV6-3 with TRBJ2-2, with D uncertain. The CDR3 length is 15 residues. V was cut by 4 bases and J by 3 bases, with 12 bases left in between. Germline V gene lookup returns CDR1 MNHEY and CDR2 SVGEGT. CDR3 nucleotides: TGTGCCAGCAGTTCGGGCGGCACAGACACCGGGGAGCTGTTTTTT. The encoded protein is CASSSGGTDTGELFF.

This clonotype showed up just a few times. This rearrangement joins TRBV28 to TRBJ2-1, with D perhaps matching TRBD2 (5 bases). The CDR3 runs to 11 residues. CDR1 and CDR2 (germline): MDHEN, SYDVKM. The V and J ends lost 7 bases and 9 bases respectively, with 10 bases between them. The CDR3 loop is CASILGAEQFF. The CDR3 DNA follows: TGTGCCAGCATTCTGGGAGCTGAGCAGTTCTTC. The full variable domain, rest sourced from reference TRBV28 and TRBJ2-1, is DVKVTQSSRYLVKRTGEKVFLECVQDMDHENMFWYRQDPGLGLRLIYFSYDVKMKEKGDIPEGYSVSREKKERFSLILESASTNQTSMYLCASILGAEQFFGPGTRLTVL.

This clonotype was recorded at least ten times. This chain joins TRBV6-5 and TRBJ2-7; no clear D. The germline V gene encodes CDR1 MNHEY and CDR2 SVGAGI. The CDR3 length is 16 residues. Trimming left V 5 bases short and J 3 bases short, with 20 bases between. The CDR3 nucleotides are TGTGCCAGCAGTGATTACCGGGCCGACCCCCTCTACGAGCAGTACTTC. Protein sequence: CASSDYRADPLYEQYF.

This chain connects TRBV12-5 to TRBJ2-5; D uncertain. This CDR3 is built from 15 residues. Between the trimmed V and J ends, which lost 2 bases and 5 bases, there was a span of 15 bases. Germline V gene sequence: CDR1 LGHNT, CDR2 FRNRAP. DNA for the CDR3: TGTGCTAGTGGTTTGCTTAGGCTACCCCAGGAGACCCAGTACTTC. Translation gives CASGLLRLPQETQYF.

This clonotype was counted between two and nine times. The rearrangement uses TRBV6-5 and TRBJ2-3; TRBD2 aligns across 7 bases. Per the germline V gene, CDR1 is MNHEY and CDR2 is SVGAGI. The ends lost 6 bases at V and 7 bases at J; junction bases unmatched: 16. CDR3 length equals 16 residues. The CDR3 DNA reads as TGTGCCAGCAGCCCGAACGGCGGGAGTTATGGAAATACGCAGTATTTT. This translates into CASSPNGGSYGNTQYF.

J is TRBJ2-3 and V is TRBV4-1; D gene ambiguous. Germline CDR1 reads MGHRA; CDR2 reads YSYEKL. The CDR3 is 13 residues long. Trimming cost V 3 bases and J 4 bases, with 8 bases left between them. The CDR3 nucleotides are TGCGCCAGCAGCCAGGTCTCCCCAGATACGCAGTATTTT. Translation: CASSQVSPDTQYF.

This clonotype came up once. The chain carries TRBV6-2 or TRBV6-3 and TRBJ2-5; D possibly uses TRBD1 or TRBD2 (5 bases each). V gave up 0 bases and J gave up 1 base, with 15 bases separating them. CDR1 and CDR2 from the germline V gene are MNHEY and SVGEGT. CDR3 length equals 17 residues. The DNA of the CDR3 is TGTGCCAGCAGTTACTCAGAGGGACGCAGTTTCCAAGAGACCCAGTACTTC. This translates into CASSYSEGRSFQETQYF.

The CDR3 protein is CATPGGRYEQYF. For the CDR3, the DNA is TGTGCCACCCCGGGGGGTCGGTACGAGCAGTACTTC. The rearrangement joins TRBV24-1 to TRBJ2-7; 7 bases fit TRBD2. The J segment lost 4 bases and the V segment lost 9 bases, leaving 5 bases of the junction unmatched. CDR1 and CDR2 from the germline V gene are KGHDR and SFDVKD. This CDR3 has 12 residues.

This clonotype was detected a few times. The chain employs TRBV27 and TRBJ2-7, with D possibly matching TRBD2 (5 bases). This CDR3 comprises 16 residues. Germline CDR1 is MNHEY and CDR2 is SMNVEV (reference sequence). Trimming took off 2 bases at V and 3 bases at J, with 17 bases between the two ends. The CDR3 nucleotides are TGTGCCAGCAGTTTACGTGTTGGACTTCGGGACTACGAGCAGTACTTC. Protein sequence: CASSLRVGLRDYEQYF.